These 11 T cell receptor beta chains share one sample of origin, sequenced in a study of blood T cells in healthy people across ages. Primers used in a second PCR of about 7 to 11 cycles were a sample-barcoded 5' primer and a J-beta primer mix. In TCRdb, the 5' RACE reads were re-called with MiXCR into one record per CDR3 protein. The sample shows around 970,000 distinct CDR3 sequences, roughly 51% of them seen only once. Specimen: blood. The source of these receptors is a woman aged 60-75 years in good health.

V gene TRBV6-2 or TRBV6-3 combines with J gene TRBJ2-5; 12 nucleotides line up with TRBD2. Matching the DNA end better, TRBJ2-7 makes the J call doubtful. The length of the CDR3 is 15 residues. Per germline, CDR1 MNHEY and CDR2 SVGEGT. CDR3 nucleotide sequence: TGTGCCAGCAGTTACGAGACTAGCGGGAGAGCCGAGCAGTACTTC. This translates into CASSYETSGRAEQYF.

This chain joins TRBV7-7 and TRBJ2-5; the D gene is possibly TRBD1 (6 bases). The V gene lost 5 bases and the J gene lost 1 base, with 20 bases spanning the gap. This CDR3 is 17 amino acids long. Germline CDR1 and CDR2: SSHAT and FNYEAQ (reference sequence). CDR3 in DNA: TGTGCCAGCAGCCAATACCCCAGGGACATCTCCCAAGAGACCCAGTACTTC. Its protein is CASSQYPRDISQETQYF.

This clonotype turned up a few times. This sequence joins TRBV12-3 or TRBV12-4 and TRBJ2-7; no reliable D call. V gave up 5 bases and J gave up 0 bases, with 17 bases separating them. The length of the CDR3 is 16 residues. The CDR3 reads CASSPLMVLSSYEQYF. In DNA, the CDR3 is TGTGCCAGCAGTCCGCTGATGGTACTGAGCTCCTACGAGCAGTACTTC.

Comment on this clonotype: A junction end diverges from the germline sequence, so it may reflect a read error. The rearrangement links TRBV20-1 to TRBJ2-3, with TRBD2 matching 8 bases. Germline CDR1 and CDR2: DFQATT and SNEGSKA (reference sequence). CDR3 length: 16 residues. CDR3 amino acids: CSARVAGSRHTDTRYF. The CDR3 DNA is TGCAGTGCTAGGGTAGCGGGATCGAGACACACAGATACGCGGTATTTT.

This clonotype occurred a few times. The V call is TRBV4-3, the J call TRBJ2-3; unclear D gene. The germline CDR1 and CDR2 sequences are LGHNA and YSLEER. V was cut by 1 base and J by 7 bases, with 12 bases left in between. This CDR3 is built from 14 residues. CDR3 nucleotides: TGCGCCAGCAGCCAAGTTTTCCCAGGCCATACGCAGTATTTT. Amino acids: CASSQVFPGHTQYF.

A single count supports this clonotype. The chain employs TRBV5-1 and TRBJ2-3; D possibly corresponds to TRBD1 (6 bases). V shed 3 bases and J shed 3 bases, with 14 bases lying between them. The germline V gene has CDR1 SGHRS and CDR2 YFSETQ. The CDR3 has 15 amino acids. The CDR3 DNA reads TGCGCCAGCAGCTCCCCCGCACAGGGAACAGATACGCAGTATTTT. Translation gives CASSSPAQGTDTQYF.

This clonotype was found a few times. This chain connects TRBV7-9 to TRBJ2-3; TRBD2 matches 8 bases. CDR1 is SEHNR and CDR2 is FQNEAQ in the germline V gene (reference sequence). J was trimmed by 2 bases and V by 4 bases; bases with no gene match: 8. There are 16 residues in the CDR3. CDR3 sequence (DNA): TGTGCCAGCAGCTACTTTACTAGCGGAGACACAGATACGCAGTATTTT. It is translated as CASSYFTSGDTDTQYF.

The chain carries TRBV7-3 and TRBJ2-3; D is unclear. Per germline, CDR1 SGHTA and CDR2 FQGTGA. Trimming removed 5 bases at V and 4 bases at J, with 13 bases between. The CDR3 covers 14 residues. CDR3 region: CASSAAGPADTQYF. The CDR3 DNA reads as TGTGCCAGCAGCGCAGCTGGCCCCGCAGATACGCAGTATTTT.

This clonotype was recorded a few times. The chain combines TRBV9 with TRBJ2-7; D gene unclear. From germline, CDR1 is SGDLS and CDR2 YYNGEE. V was pared by 0 bases and J by 2 bases, with 9 bases between. CDR3 length: 14 amino acids. CDR3 in amino acids: CASSVAHQPYEQYF. The CDR3 DNA is TGTGCCAGCAGCGTAGCTCACCAGCCCTACGAGCAGTACTTC.

The V and J genes are TRBV20-1 and TRBJ2-5, with a possible D match to TRBD2 (6 bases). CDR1 is DFQATT and CDR2 is SNEGSKA in the germline V gene (reference sequence). The V and J ends lost 0 bases and 5 bases respectively, with 16 bases between them. The CDR3 sequence is 15 residues long. The CDR3 sequence: CSARDRVGRGETQYF. In nucleotides, the CDR3 is TGCAGTGCTAGAGACCGCGTTGGTCGGGGGGAGACCCAGTACTTC.

This CDR3 is CASSLGQGPNNEQFF. CDR3 nucleotide sequence: TGTGCCAGCAGCTTAGGACAGGGGCCCAACAATGAGCAGTTCTTC. V and J are TRBV7-2 and TRBJ2-1; 8 nucleotides match TRBD1. Per germline, CDR1 SGHTA and CDR2 FQGNSA. CDR3 length: 15 amino acids. The V segment lost 1 base and the J segment 5 bases; nucleotides outside the gene matches: 4.